The 31 T cell receptor beta chains below come from one sample, sequenced in a study of radiotherapy plus CTLA-4 blockade in lung cancer. Data came from immunoSEQ multiplex PCR; TCRdb stores just in-frame clones and leaves some out. The table lists about 70,000 clones, around three quarters of them singletons. The sample in question was peripheral blood, obtained from a patient treated with radiotherapy plus ipilimumab. The source is a human donor with non-small cell lung cancer who had a complete response to radiotherapy plus ipilimumab.

V usage is TRBV12-2 and J usage is TRBJ1-1; TRBD1, the table's D call, lacks a check against the DNA. TRBV12-2 is reported as a pseudogene. The CDR3 covers 17 residues. The chain's CDR3 is CASRFGTQPTGWVEAFF. The DNA for the CDR3 is TGTGCAAGTCGCTTTGGGACCCAGCCGACAGGTTGGGTAGAAGCTTTCTTT.

This rearrangement joins TRBV11-3 to TRBJ2-7; D gene unclear. V dropped 1 base and J dropped 7 bases, with 8 bases sitting between them. The CDR3 has 12 amino acids. Germline loops: CDR1 SGHNT, CDR2 YENEEA. CDR3 residues: CASSLGRREQYF. The CDR3 DNA reads TGTGCCAGCAGCTTAGGGCGGCGTGAGCAGTACTTC.

The rearrangement uses TRBV29-1 and TRBJ2-1, with no clear D. The CDR3 consists of 12 residues. V lost 7 bases, J lost 6 bases, and 13 bases lay in between. Germline V gene sequence: CDR1 SQVTM, CDR2 ANQGSEA. This chain's CDR3 is CSASVGTNEQFF. CDR3 DNA sequence: TGCAGCGCCTCGGTAGGTACCAATGAGCAGTTCTTC.

The V call is TRBV27, the J call TRBJ2-4; TRBD2 matches 7 bases. Looked up from germline, CDR1 is MNHEY and CDR2 is SMNVEV (reference sequence). This CDR3 has 18 residues. The V gene end was trimmed by 5 bases and the J gene end by 0 bases; junction bases not matched to a gene: 13. CDR3 in amino acids: CASSPDPLAKLAKNIQYF. The CDR3 DNA sequence: TGTGCCAGCAGTCCCGACCCACTAGCGAAATTAGCCAAAAACATTCAGTACTTC.

The chain is built from TRBV27 and TRBJ2-3; possible D gene TRBD1, 5 bases. Germline assignment: CDR1 MNHEY and CDR2 SMNVEV (reference sequence). Trimming left V 5 bases short and J 4 bases short, with 16 bases between. The CDR3 contains 15 residues. The CDR3 loop reads CASSPRAGWSDTQYF. As DNA, the CDR3 is TGTGCCAGCAGTCCTCGTGCAGGGTGGTCAGATACGCAGTATTTT.

The rearrangement uses TRBV6-1 and TRBJ2-5; possible D gene TRBD1, 6 bases. From germline, CDR1 is MNHNS and CDR2 SASEGT. Trimming pared 6 bases from V and 1 base from J, leaving 15 bases between. This CDR3 comprises 15 residues. The CDR3 nucleotides are TGTGCCAGCAGCCGGCCGACAGGTAGCCAAGAGACCCAGTACTTC. Translation: CASSRPTGSQETQYF.

The chain combines TRBV6-5 with TRBJ1-1, with D unclear. Germline-derived CDR1 and CDR2 are MNHEY and SVGAGI. Trimming cost V 2 bases and J 0 bases, with 13 bases left between them. CDR3 length: 16 amino acids. Here the CDR3 DNA reads TGTGCCAGCAGTTACAGCGTGGGCGGCCTGAACACTGAAGCTTTCTTT. The encoded protein is CASSYSVGGLNTEAFF.

The chain employs TRBV18 and TRBJ2-1, with D perhaps TRBD2 (6 bases). Per germline, CDR1 KGHSH and CDR2 LQKENI. The CDR3 runs to 14 residues. The ends were cut back, 0 bases at V and 6 bases at J, with 9 bases in the middle. CDR3 sequence: CASSPPGGFNEQFF. The CDR3 DNA sequence: TGTGCCAGCTCACCACCGGGGGGTTTCAATGAGCAGTTCTTC.

The V and J genes are TRBV28 and TRBJ2-1, with 9 bases fitting TRBD1. Germline V lookup: CDR1 MDHEN, CDR2 SYDVKM. With 5 bases clipped from V and 7 bases from J, the junction kept 12 bases outside the gene matches. The CDR3 loop spans 16 amino acids. DNA for the CDR3: TGTGCCAGCAGTCCGCGGGACAGGGTATGGACGAATGAGCAGTTCTTC. Amino acid sequence: CASSPRDRVWTNEQFF.

This chain connects TRBV7-2 to TRBJ1-3; D perhaps matches TRBD1 (6 bases). This CDR3 has 13 amino acids. Trimming pared 7 bases from V and 4 bases from J, leaving 11 bases between. CDR1 is SGHTA, CDR2 FQGNSA, per germline. The CDR3 DNA follows: TGTGCCAGCAATAAGGGGGGAGGAAACACCATATATTTT. It codes for CASNKGGGNTIYF. The full variable domain, in which reference TRBV7-2 and TRBJ1-3 provide the parts outside the CDR3, is GAGVSQSPSNKVTEKGKDVELRCDPISGHTALYWYRQSLGQGLEFLIYFQGNSAPDKSGLPSDRFSAERTGGSVSTLTIQRTQQEDSAVYLCASNKGGGNTIYFGEGSWLTVV.

The rearrangement uses TRBV29-1 and TRBJ2-1, with D possibly TRBD1 on 5 matching bases. Trimming took 6 bases from V and 2 from J, leaving 14 bases between them. Germline-derived CDR1 and CDR2 are SQVTM and ANQGSEA. The CDR3 has 14 residues. CDR3 sequence: CSVRDRLTYNEQFF. The CDR3 DNA is TGCAGCGTCCGCGACAGACTCACCTACAATGAGCAGTTCTTC.

The rearrangement joins TRBV9 to TRBJ2-1, with D tentatively TRBD2 (5 bases). The V and J ends lost 7 bases and 8 bases respectively, with 13 bases between them. There are 12 residues in the CDR3. CDR1 SGDLS and CDR2 YYNGEE come from the germline V gene. The DNA for the CDR3 is TGTGCCAGCGGATCTCCGGAGGATGAGCAGTTCTTC. This sequence encodes CASGSPEDEQFF.

CDR3 sequence reads: CASSSTTGKATEAFF. The CDR3 DNA sequence: TGTGCCAGCAGCTCAACCACAGGGAAAGCGACTGAAGCTTTCTTT. The chain recombines TRBV7-6 with TRBJ1-1, with a weak D call TRBD1 (6 bases). The length of the CDR3 is 15 residues. V was clipped by 4 bases and J by 5 bases, with 17 bases between them. Germline V CDR1 and CDR2: SGHVS, FNYEAQ.

The CDR3 loop reads CASTPPGRTIYGYTF. The DNA for the CDR3 is TGTGCCAGTACTCCACCGGGGCGGACTATATATGGCTACACCTTC. The rearrangement joins TRBV19 to TRBJ1-2; D might be TRBD1 (5 bases). CDR3 length: 15 residues. Trimming took 7 bases from V and 5 from J, leaving 20 bases between them. From germline, CDR1 is LNHDA and CDR2 SQIVND (reference sequence).

This chain links TRBV28 with TRBJ1-3; tentative D call: TRBD1 (6 bases). The V and J ends lost 4 bases and 2 bases respectively, with 9 bases between them. CDR3 length equals 14 residues. The germline V gene has CDR1 MDHEN and CDR2 SYDVKM. This CDR3 reads CASSSPGAGNTIYF. CDR3 sequence (DNA): TGTGCCAGCAGTTCCCCAGGGGCTGGAAACACCATATATTTT.

This clone has a handful of counts. The chain joins TRBV5-1 to TRBJ1-3; 7 bases fit TRBD1. The CDR3 contains 15 residues. Germline-derived CDR1 and CDR2 are SGHRS and YFSETQ. With V trimmed by 4 bases and J by 0 bases, 4 bases remained unmatched. The CDR3 protein is CASSPNRGSGNTIYF. Written as DNA, the CDR3 is TGCGCCAGCAGCCCCAACAGGGGCTCTGGAAACACCATATATTTT.

The chain combines TRBV27 with TRBJ1-2; a weak D match, TRBD1 (5 bases). The V gene's germline CDR1 is MNHEY and CDR2 SMNVEV (reference sequence). The CDR3 runs to 15 residues. V was pared by 5 bases and J by 7 bases, with 20 bases between. The DNA for the CDR3 is TGTGCCAGCAGTCCGCAGGACATGCTGTGGGGTGGCTACACCTTC. This translates into CASSPQDMLWGGYTF.

The V gene is TRBV5-1, the J gene TRBJ2-5; no clear D gene. V was shortened by 6 bases and J by 1 base, with 4 bases between the two germline ends. Germline CDR1 SGHRS, CDR2 YFSETQ. This CDR3 region has 11 residues. The CDR3 loop is CASTFQETQYF. The DNA for the CDR3 is TGCGCCAGCACCTTCCAAGAGACCCAGTACTTC. Using reference TRBV5-1 and TRBJ2-5 for the parts outside the CDR3, the full variable domain is KAGVTQTPRYLIKTRGQQVTLSCSPISGHRSVSWYQQTPGQGLQFLFEYFSETQRNKGNFPGRFSGRQFSNSRSEMNVSTLELGDSALYLCASTFQETQYFGPGTRLLVL.

This chain links TRBV20-1 with TRBJ1-1; no reliable D call. Germline V CDR1 and CDR2: DFQATT, SNEGSKA (reference sequence). The CDR3 spans 11 residues. The V end was cut by 6 bases, the J end by 11 bases, with 16 bases between. The CDR3 nucleotides read TGCAGTGCCCAAGCCCCCATCGGGGCTTTCTTT. As protein: CSAQAPIGAFF.

Worth noting for this clone: The junction departs from the called germline gene at one end, perhaps through a read error. The rearrangement uses TRBV9 and TRBJ1-3; D may be TRBD1 (5 bases). The CDR3 consists of 17 residues. Germline V lookup: CDR1 SGDLS, CDR2 YYNGEE. CDR3 loop: CARSGGREGVSGNTIYF. The CDR3 DNA reads TGTGCCCGCAGCGGGGGGAGGGAAGGGGTTTCTGGAAACACCATATATTTT.

This chain connects TRBV5-6 to TRBJ1-3; D unclear. Germline CDR1 and CDR2: SGHDT and YYEEEE. V was cut by 1 base and J by 6 bases, with 14 bases left in between. The length of the CDR3 is 15 residues. CDR3 nucleotide sequence: TGTGCCAGCAGCTTGCCCAGAGAAGCGAAAAACACCATATATTTT. As protein: CASSLPREAKNTIYF.

The gene calls are TRBV30 and TRBJ1-2; tentative D call: TRBD1 (5 bases). CDR1 and CDR2 (germline): GTSNPN, SVGIG (reference sequence). Trimming stripped 0 bases from V and 5 bases from J, with 16 bases between. This CDR3 region has 15 residues. The CDR3 loop is CAWSVGDPLMYGYTF. The CDR3 region has the DNA TGTGCCTGGAGTGTGGGGGATCCGTTGATGTATGGCTACACCTTC.

The chain is built from TRBV5-6 and TRBJ2-2; 10 nucleotides agree with TRBD1. CDR1 is SGHDT and CDR2 is YYEEEE in the germline V gene. The CDR3 sequence is 16 residues long. V lost 4 bases and J lost 5; bases outside the gene matches: 8. The CDR3 DNA reads as TGTGCCAGCAGCCCCCGGGACAGGGGTTCGACCGGGGAGCTGTTTTTT. Amino acid sequence: CASSPRDRGSTGELFF.

The chain uses TRBV5-5 and TRBJ2-1, with D possibly matching TRBD1 (5 bases). The CDR3 totals 17 residues. From germline, CDR1 is SGHKS and CDR2 YYEKEE (reference sequence). Trimming took 2 bases from V and 4 from J, leaving 19 bases between them. The CDR3: CASSLNGQGTKYNEQFF. CDR3 sequence (DNA): TGTGCCAGCAGCTTAAATGGCCAGGGTACAAAGTACAATGAGCAGTTCTTC. Full variable domain (remainder filled in from reference TRBV5-5 and TRBJ2-1): DAGVTQSPTHLIKTRGQQVTLRCSPISGHKSVSWYQQVLGQGPQFIFQYYEKEERGRGNFPDRFSARQFPNYSSELNVNALLLGDSALYLCASSLNGQGTKYNEQFFGPGTRLTVL.

The chain recombines TRBV5-1 with TRBJ2-6; D call uncertain. The CDR3 length is 15 residues. Germline CDR1 reads SGHRS; CDR2 reads YFSETQ. The ends were cut back, 2 bases at V and 0 bases at J, with 6 bases in the middle. The CDR3, as DNA: TGCGCCAGCAGCTTCAGTAGCTCTGGGGCCAACGTCCTGACTTTC. It translates to CASSFSSSGANVLTF.

This sequence joins TRBV13 and TRBJ2-1; TRBD2 agrees at 10 bases. CDR3 length: 16 residues. The V and J ends lost 5 bases and 7 bases, in that order; junction bases with no gene match: 11. Per germline, CDR1 PRHDT and CDR2 FYEKMQ (reference sequence). The CDR3 region has the DNA TGTGCCAGCAGCCATTGGACTAGCGGAATCGGGAATGAGCAGTTCTTC. Protein product: CASSHWTSGIGNEQFF.

The V gene is TRBV28, the J gene TRBJ2-1; 9 positions agree with TRBD1. J gave up 3 bases and V 6 bases, and 9 bases lay outside the gene matches. This CDR3 contains 16 residues. CDR1 and CDR2 (germline): MDHEN, SYDVKM. CDR3 DNA: TGTGCCAGCAGAGGGGGTGGGACAGGGAACTACAATGAGCAGTTCTTC. Translating gives CASRGGGTGNYNEQFF.

The genes are TRBV29-1 and TRBJ1-5; 8 nucleotides align to TRBD1. V trimming: 7 bases; J trimming: 5 bases; junction bases outside the gene matches: 4. Germline V gives CDR1 SQVTM, CDR2 ANQGSEA. The length of the CDR3 is 12 residues. DNA of the CDR3: TGCAGCGCCCGGACAGGGTATCAGCCCCAGCATTTT. Translating gives CSARTGYQPQHF.

This rearrangement joins TRBV4-3 to TRBJ1-5; no clear D gene. The germline V gene has CDR1 LGHNA and CDR2 YSLEER. V lost 0 bases and J lost 0, with 3 bases in between. This CDR3 has 14 residues. The CDR3 here is CASSQDSSNQPQHF. The DNA of the CDR3 is TGCGCCAGCAGCCAAGACAGTAGCAATCAGCCCCAGCATTTT.

The chain combines TRBV11-2 with TRBJ2-6, with 7 positions matching TRBD1. Germline V gene lookup returns CDR1 SGHAT and CDR2 FQNNGV. This CDR3 is built from 19 residues. The V gene end was trimmed by 1 base and the J gene end by 1 base; junction bases not matched to a gene: 10. The chain's CDR3 is CASSLVAQGKGSGANVLTF. Written as DNA, the CDR3 is TGTGCCAGCAGCTTAGTGGCACAGGGGAAGGGGTCTGGGGCCAACGTCCTGACTTTC.

This rearrangement joins TRBV18 to TRBJ2-2; 7 bases align to TRBD1. The germline CDR1 and CDR2 sequences are KGHSH and LQKENI. V shed 1 base, J shed 4 bases, and the junction held 12 bases outside the gene matches. The CDR3 is 18 amino acids. The CDR3 is CASSPLLRQGRLTGELFF. CDR3 DNA sequence: TGTGCCAGCTCACCACTCTTGAGACAGGGAAGACTCACCGGGGAGCTGTTTTTT.